These 25 T cell receptor beta chains came from one sample sequenced in a study of Ad26.COV2.S vaccination and SARS-CoV-2 variants. Sequencing was performed with immunoSEQ multiplex PCR; in TCRdb, only in-frame clones are kept and a portion is missing. Of about 400,000 clones listed, around 91% are singletons. The treatment here: roughly 20 received Ad26.COV2.S at low or high dose, single or two shots; roughly 5 received placebo; per-sample allocation not given. Sampling happened 63 days after the first vaccine or placebo injection. The specimen was peripheral blood, collected in a trial of Ad26.COV2.S vaccine versus placebo. The source is a person aged 18 to 59 who received the Ad26.COV2.S COVID-19 vaccine or a placebo.

Of note for this clone: Additional DNA sequences in this sample encode the identical CDR3. V usage is TRBV6-5 and J usage is TRBJ2-5; possible D gene TRBD2, 5 bases. Germline V gives CDR1 MNHEY, CDR2 SVGAGI. V was shortened by 0 bases and J by 5 bases, with 7 bases between the two germline ends. CDR3 length: 13 residues. The CDR3 DNA reads TGTGCCAGCAGTTACTCTAGGAGGGAGACCCAGTACTTC. Translation gives CASSYSRRETQYF.

The chain carries TRBV5-5 and TRBJ2-1, with D unclear. From germline, CDR1 is SGHKS and CDR2 YYEKEE (reference sequence). Trimming shortened V by 3 bases and J by 6 bases, and 16 bases separated the two germline ends. The CDR3 contains 15 residues. The DNA for the CDR3 is TGTGCCAGCAGCTGGGAAGGGATTTGGATCAATGAGCAGTTCTTC. It is translated as CASSWEGIWINEQFF.

The rearrangement uses TRBV2 and TRBJ2-1; 8 bases map to TRBD2. The CDR3 contains 15 residues. CDR1 is SNHLY and CDR2 is FYNNEI in the germline V gene. The trim removed 8 bases at V and 0 bases at J, leaving 6 bases unmatched. CDR3 in amino acids: CASDPGTSSYNEQFF. Here the CDR3 DNA reads TGTGCCAGCGACCCCGGGACTAGCTCCTACAATGAGCAGTTCTTC.

This chain uses TRBV7-9 with TRBJ2-3; the D is unclear. V was trimmed by 2 bases and J by 8 bases, leaving 14 bases between them. The CDR3 has 14 residues. Germline CDR1 and CDR2: SEHNR and FQNEAQ (reference sequence). The CDR3 loop reads CASSLLGEVGTQYF. The CDR3, as DNA: TGTGCCAGCAGCTTATTAGGTGAAGTCGGTACGCAGTATTTT.

This clone was observed a single time. This sequence joins TRBV6-2 or TRBV6-3 and TRBJ2-2, with TRBD1 matching over 9 bases. V trimming: 4 bases; J trimming: 5 bases; junction bases outside the gene matches: 8. CDR1 and CDR2 (germline): MNHEY, SVGEGT. The CDR3 totals 16 residues. CDR3 loop: CASSSGQGPATGELFF. The CDR3 bases are TGTGCCAGCAGTTCGGGACAGGGACCGGCGACCGGGGAGCTGTTTTTT.

J is TRBJ1-5 and V is TRBV5-1; D perhaps matches TRBD1 (6 bases). Between the trimmed V and J ends, which lost 0 bases and 1 base, there was a span of 11 bases. The CDR3 loop spans 16 amino acids. The V gene's germline CDR1 is SGHRS and CDR2 YFSETQ. CDR3 bases: TGCGCCAGCAGCTTGGAGGCCAGGGGAAGCAATCAGCCCCAGCATTTT. It encodes CASSLEARGSNQPQHF.

This CDR3 reads CATSRDADSYNEQFF. Written as DNA, the CDR3 is TGTGCCACCAGCAGAGATGCAGACTCCTACAATGAGCAGTTCTTC. The chain has TRBV15 and TRBJ2-1; D remains ambiguous. The CDR3 spans 15 residues. Per germline, CDR1 LNHNV and CDR2 YYDKDF (reference sequence). V was cut by 0 bases and J by 0 bases, with 6 bases left in between.

The chain uses TRBV27 and TRBJ1-5; D is possibly TRBD1 (5 bases). The germline CDR1 and CDR2 sequences are MNHEY and SMNVEV (reference sequence). This CDR3 contains 15 residues. Trimming shortened V by 0 bases and J by 6 bases, and 12 bases separated the two germline ends. CDR3 amino acids: CASSLSGVIIQPQHF. In DNA form, the CDR3 reads TGTGCCAGCAGTTTATCAGGGGTAATCATTCAGCCCCAGCATTTT.

The chain couples TRBV2 to TRBJ2-2, with D perhaps TRBD1 or TRBD2 (5 bases each). The length of the CDR3 is 15 residues. Deletions cut 10 bases from V and 0 bases from J, with 15 bases between. The germline CDR1 and CDR2 sequences are SNHLY and FYNNEI. CDR3 sequence (DNA): TGTGCCACCATCTCCGGGACGGCGAACACCGGGGAGCTGTTTTTT. This encodes CATISGTANTGELFF.

The chain has TRBV4-1 and TRBJ2-5; D unresolved. The CDR3 is 16 amino acids. Deletions cut 5 bases from V and 4 bases from J, with 20 bases between. Germline V gene data show CDR1 as MGHRA and CDR2 as YSYEKL. CDR3: CASSEFPDRARETQYF. Written as DNA, the CDR3 is TGCGCCAGCAGCGAATTCCCTGATAGGGCTCGAGAGACCCAGTACTTC.

The genes are TRBV12-3 or TRBV12-4 and TRBJ2-5; D ambiguous. The CDR3 runs 12 residues. The germline V and J ends were trimmed by 4 bases and 3 bases, with 6 bases remaining between them. The CDR3 spells CASSSGKETQYF. The CDR3 nucleotides are TGTGCCAGCAGTTCTGGCAAAGAGACCCAGTACTTC.

This clone was observed a handful of times. CDR3 in DNA: TGTGCCAGCAGTGAAAATCGCCTTACCTACGAGCAGTACTTC. Translation: CASSENRLTYEQYF. The chain uses TRBV2 and TRBJ2-7; no reliable D call. The germline V gene has CDR1 SNHLY and CDR2 FYNNEI. V lost 2 bases and J 2 bases, leaving 10 bases between the germline ends. The CDR3 is 14 residues long.

The CDR3, as DNA: TGTGCCAGCAAAAACAGGACACGCGGGAATTCACCCCTCCACTTT. Encoded protein: CASKNRTRGNSPLHF. The chain is built from TRBV6-1 and TRBJ1-6, with D possibly matching TRBD1 (5 bases). Germline V CDR1 and CDR2: MNHNS, SASEGT. The V gene lost 7 bases and the J gene lost 7 bases, with 17 bases spanning the gap. The CDR3 contains 15 residues.

V is TRBV5-1 and J is TRBJ2-1; either TRBD1 or TRBD2 may fit D (5 bases each). Trimming took off 4 bases at V and 0 bases at J, with 11 bases between the two ends. The germline CDR1 and CDR2 sequences are SGHRS and YFSETQ. The CDR3 length is 15 residues. Here the CDR3 reads CASSIEGSSYNEQFF. The CDR3 DNA reads as TGCGCCAGCAGCATTGAGGGGAGCTCCTACAATGAGCAGTTCTTC.

Concerning this clone: Other DNA sequences within the sample encode an identical CDR3. The chain couples TRBV5-1 to TRBJ1-2; D is perhaps TRBD1 (5 bases). The CDR3 is 14 amino acids. CDR1 is SGHRS and CDR2 is YFSETQ in the germline V gene. The V end lost 0 bases, the J end lost 4 bases, and 10 bases lay between the germline ends. The CDR3 DNA follows: TGCGCCAGCAGCTTGGGGCAGGGTGGCTATGGCTACACCTTC. It is translated as CASSLGQGGYGYTF.

The chain joins TRBV29-1 to TRBJ2-3; D call uncertain. The CDR3 loop spans 13 amino acids. Germline assignment: CDR1 SQVTM and CDR2 ANQGSEA. Between the trimmed V and J ends, which lost 3 bases and 0 bases, there was a span of 7 bases. CDR3 protein: CSVDGRSTDTQYF. The DNA for the CDR3 is TGCAGCGTTGACGGGCGGAGCACAGATACGCAGTATTTT.

CDR3 sequence: CASSEVGEYSGNTIYF. The CDR3 nucleotides read TGTGCCAGCAGTGAAGTAGGGGAATACTCTGGAAACACCATATATTTT. The J gene is TRBJ1-3, the V gene TRBV6-1, with D perhaps TRBD1 (5 bases). The V gene's germline CDR1 is MNHNS and CDR2 SASEGT. The germline V and J ends were trimmed by 1 base and 0 bases, with 10 bases remaining between them. The CDR3 covers 16 residues.

V gene TRBV20-1 combines with J gene TRBJ2-7; maybe TRBD2 (5 bases). In germline, CDR1 is DFQATT, CDR2 SNEGSKA (reference sequence). The V and J ends lost 7 bases and 4 bases respectively, with 11 bases between them. The CDR3 sequence is 11 residues long. The CDR3 region is CSGGNGYEQYF. The CDR3 region has the DNA TGCAGTGGAGGGAACGGGTACGAGCAGTACTTC.

The CDR3 region has the DNA TGTGCCTGGAGTGTTCGAGGGCGGAATCAGCCCCAGCATTTT. Its protein product is CAWSVRGRNQPQHF. The J gene is TRBJ1-5, the V gene TRBV30, with no clear D. Looked up from germline, CDR1 is GTSNPN and CDR2 is SVGIG (reference sequence). The CDR3 consists of 14 residues. Between the trimmed V and J ends, which lost 0 bases and 4 bases, there was a span of 10 bases.

The V and J genes are TRBV5-4 and TRBJ1-4; D unresolved. In germline, CDR1 is SGHNT, CDR2 YYREEE (reference sequence). The CDR3 totals 16 residues. Trimming took off 1 base at V and 3 bases at J, with 13 bases between the two ends. The CDR3 DNA reads as TGTGCCAGCAGCTTGATGGGAGGTGACGCTAATGAAAAACTGTTTTTT. This gives the protein CASSLMGGDANEKLFF.

The V gene is TRBV13, the J gene TRBJ2-7, with D possibly being TRBD1 or TRBD2 (6 bases each). The CDR3 covers 16 residues. Germline V lookup: CDR1 PRHDT, CDR2 FYEKMQ (reference sequence). V lost 3 bases to trimming and J lost 4 bases, with 19 bases between them. The DNA for the CDR3 is TGTGCCAGCAGCTTCAGTACGGGGGCGGGACCTTACGAGCAGTACTTC. Its protein product is CASSFSTGAGPYEQYF.

The gene calls are TRBV19 and TRBJ1-1; D is undetermined. Trimming stripped 6 bases from V and 1 base from J, with 12 bases between. The V gene's germline CDR1 is LNHDA and CDR2 SQIVND (reference sequence). The CDR3 spans 14 residues. CDR3 region: CASRRGRWNTEAFF. CDR3 in DNA: TGTGCCAGTAGAAGAGGACGATGGAACACTGAAGCTTTCTTT.

The chain is built from TRBV6-5 and TRBJ2-1; 9 bases map to TRBD1. The CDR3 runs 15 residues. Trimming removed 6 bases from V and 6 bases from J; junction bases left unmatched: 9. Looked up from germline, CDR1 is MNHEY and CDR2 is SVGAGI. CDR3 residues: CASRMDRGGGNEQFF. CDR3 coding DNA: TGTGCCAGCAGGATGGACAGGGGAGGCGGCAATGAGCAGTTCTTC.

The V gene is TRBV2, the J gene TRBJ1-2; D is ambiguous. The ends were cut back, 4 bases at V and 5 bases at J, with 17 bases in the middle. The CDR3 consists of 15 residues. Germline assignment: CDR1 SNHLY and CDR2 FYNNEI. Here the CDR3 reads CASSVRRVGYYGYTF. CDR3 coding DNA: TGTGCCAGCAGTGTACGCCGAGTCGGTTATTATGGCTACACCTTC.

The V call is TRBV28, the J call TRBJ2-3, with a possible D match to TRBD1 (6 bases). The V end lost 4 bases, the J end lost 1 base, and 9 bases lay between the germline ends. Germline-derived CDR1 and CDR2 are MDHEN and SYDVKM. This CDR3 is 14 amino acids long. DNA of the CDR3: TGTGCCAGCAGTTCCGGGACACGCACAGATACGCAGTATTTT. It encodes CASSSGTRTDTQYF.